The 25 T cell receptor beta chains given below trace back to one sample, sequenced in a study of cytomegalovirus exposure and HLA in healthy donors. PCR used 60 Vbeta primers and 13 Jbeta primers. Method: immunoSEQ multiplex PCR; TCRdb's copy keeps in-frame clones and lacks some. This table holds over 100,000 clones, around 77% found once. Sequenced sample: PBMCs. The receptors were gathered from a male donor in good health and CMV-seropositive.

The CDR3 bases are TGTGCCAGCAGTTCCTCACAGGGACGGGTCGCTGAAGCTTTCTTT. Translating gives CASSSSQGRVAEAFF. V usage is TRBV27 and J usage is TRBJ1-1, with a possible D match to TRBD1 (6 bases). Germline V gives CDR1 MNHEY, CDR2 SMNVEV (reference sequence). This CDR3 is 15 amino acids long. V was pared by 4 bases and J by 6 bases, with 18 bases between.

The gene calls are TRBV11-2 and TRBJ2-4; D is perhaps TRBD1 (5 bases). The CDR3 covers 13 residues. Germline CDR1 reads SGHAT; CDR2 reads FQNNGV. V was shortened by 6 bases and J by 3 bases, with 9 bases between the two germline ends. This chain's CDR3 is CASSRGGKNIQYF. CDR3 coding DNA: TGTGCCAGCAGTAGGGGTGGCAAAAACATTCAGTACTTC. The entire variable domain, with the rest obtained from reference TRBV11-2 and TRBJ2-4, is as follows: EAGVAQSPRYKIIEKRQSVAFWCNPISGHATLYWYQQILGQGPKLLIQFQNNGVVDDSQLPKDRFSAERLKGVDSTLKIQPAKLEDSAVYLCASSRGGKNIQYFGAGTRLSVL.

This clone has more than one count but fewer than ten. CDR3 residues: CASSPHLLPNNYGYTF. Here the CDR3 DNA reads TGTGCCAGCAGTCCCCATCTTCTCCCTAACAACTATGGCTACACCTTC. The V and J genes are TRBV28 and TRBJ1-2; D is undetermined. Germline CDR1 MDHEN, CDR2 SYDVKM. V lost 5 bases and J 2 bases, leaving 18 bases between the germline ends. This CDR3 is 16 amino acids long.

The genes are TRBV19 and TRBJ2-4; 16 bases align to TRBD2. This CDR3 has 18 amino acids. Germline V gene sequence: CDR1 LNHDA, CDR2 SQIVND (reference sequence). V lost 6 bases, J lost 3 bases, and 8 bases stayed unmatched. The DNA of the CDR3 is TGTGCCAGTAGGGTGGGACTAGCGGGAGGGCCGAGCAAAAACATTCAGTACTTC. It is translated as CASRVGLAGGPSKNIQYF.

The J gene is TRBJ2-7, the V gene TRBV11-3; 8 bases are shared with TRBD1. Germline values: CDR1 SGHNT, CDR2 YENEEA. V lost 3 bases to trimming and J lost 1 base; unmatched junction nucleotides: 8. There are 16 residues in the CDR3. The CDR3 bases are TGTGCCAGCAGCTTCAGTGGACAGGGAGGTTCCTACGAGCAGTACTTC. Its translation: CASSFSGQGGSYEQYF.

V and J are TRBV7-2 and TRBJ2-1; TRBD2 matches at 8 bases. The CDR3 covers 16 residues. Germline values: CDR1 SGHTA, CDR2 FQGNSA. The V and J ends lost 4 bases and 5 bases, in that order; junction bases with no gene match: 10. CDR3 loop: CASSSPWREANNEQFF. The CDR3 coding sequence is TGTGCCAGCAGCTCACCCTGGCGGGAGGCAAACAATGAGCAGTTCTTC.

The gene calls are TRBV5-6 and TRBJ2-7; D is possibly TRBD2 (6 bases). This CDR3 region has 13 residues. V was shortened by 4 bases and J by 3 bases, with 11 bases between the two germline ends. Germline CDR1 and CDR2: SGHDT and YYEEEE. The CDR3: CASSAGLGYEQYF. Here the CDR3 DNA reads TGTGCCAGCAGCGCGGGGTTGGGCTACGAGCAGTACTTC.

This clone has more than one count but fewer than ten. The chain links TRBV19 to TRBJ2-2, with 8 bases lining up with TRBD1. The CDR3 is made up of 15 amino acids. After removal of 1 base from V and 6 bases from J, the junction contained 4 bases not matched to a gene. CDR1 and CDR2 (germline): LNHDA, SQIVND (reference sequence). The CDR3 DNA sequence: TGTGCCAGTAGTATAGCGACAGGGGCCGCCGGGGAGCTGTTTTTT. The encoded protein is CASSIATGAAGELFF.

The V call is TRBV5-5, the J call TRBJ2-4; TRBD1 might be the D (6 bases). Germline V gives CDR1 SGHKS, CDR2 YYEKEE (reference sequence). This CDR3 spans 17 amino acids. V gave up 1 base and J gave up 0 bases, with 14 bases separating them. The chain's CDR3 is CASSLRTGLLAKNIQYF. The CDR3, as DNA: TGTGCCAGCAGCTTGAGAACAGGGCTATTAGCCAAAAACATTCAGTACTTC.

J is TRBJ2-5 and V is TRBV5-1; maybe TRBD2 (7 bases). This CDR3 has 16 amino acids. The germline V gene encodes CDR1 SGHRS and CDR2 YFSETQ. Trimming took 0 bases from V and 1 from J, leaving 13 bases between them. CDR3 residues: CASSLGRGGAQETQYF. Written as DNA, the CDR3 is TGCGCCAGCAGCTTGGGTCGAGGGGGGGCCCAAGAGACCCAGTACTTC. Variable domain in full (rest from reference TRBV5-1 and TRBJ2-5): KAGVTQTPRYLIKTRGQQVTLSCSPISGHRSVSWYQQTPGQGLQFLFEYFSETQRNKGNFPGRFSGRQFSNSRSEMNVSTLELGDSALYLCASSLGRGGAQETQYFGPGTRLLVL.

The V gene is TRBV9, the J gene TRBJ2-7; D is possibly TRBD1 (6 bases). The CDR3 is made up of 14 amino acids. The germline gives CDR1 SGDLS, CDR2 YYNGEE. The germline V and J ends were trimmed by 4 bases and 3 bases, with 14 bases remaining between them. The CDR3 DNA reads as TGTGCCAGCAGCCCCCGGGACACCCTCTACGAGCAGTACTTC. It translates to CASSPRDTLYEQYF.

This chain uses TRBV23-1 with TRBJ2-5, with TRBD2 matching 7 bases. TRBV23-1 is an ORF, with its function uncertain. CDR3 length: 14 residues. J was trimmed by 8 bases and V by 10 bases; bases with no gene match: 16. The CDR3 sequence is CATWGEGLVCTQYF. The CDR3, as DNA: TGCGCCACCTGGGGGGAGGGGTTGGTTTGTACCCAGTACTTC.

The table lists this clone with a few counts. The chain links TRBV7-3 to TRBJ2-2, with TRBD2 matching 8 bases. Germline V gene sequence: CDR1 SGHTA, CDR2 FQGTGA. The CDR3 has 15 amino acids. V lost 5 bases to trimming and J lost 7 bases; unmatched junction nucleotides: 9. The CDR3 sequence is CASSRTSGLGGELFF. The DNA of the CDR3 is TGTGCCAGCAGCCGCACTAGCGGCCTCGGCGGGGAGCTGTTTTTT.

The DNA of the CDR3 is TGCGCCAGCAGCCAAGGACTAGTGGGTACAGATACGCAGTATTTT. Its translation is CASSQGLVGTDTQYF. The genes are TRBV4-3 and TRBJ2-3; perhaps TRBD2 as D (6 bases). The CDR3 is 15 amino acids. Trimming took 1 base from V and 3 from J, leaving 11 bases between them. The germline gives CDR1 LGHNA, CDR2 YSLEER.

The chain combines TRBV5-1 with TRBJ1-3, with a possible D match to TRBD1 (6 bases). The V and J ends lost 4 bases and 4 bases respectively, with 15 bases between them. Germline V lookup: CDR1 SGHRS, CDR2 YFSETQ. The CDR3 contains 15 residues. The CDR3 DNA sequence: TGCGCCAGCAGCCAACCAGGGGTAGGCGGAAACACCATATATTTT. Its protein product is CASSQPGVGGNTIYF.

The chain links TRBV5-4 to TRBJ2-1, with 8 bases matching TRBD1. The V segment lost 4 bases and the J segment 8 bases; nucleotides outside the gene matches: 14. This CDR3 region has 16 residues. CDR1 and CDR2 from the germline V gene are SGHNT and YYREEE (reference sequence). The CDR3 DNA sequence: TGTGCCAGCAGCACTAATCGACAGGGGCGACTACATGAGCAGTTCTTC. Amino acid sequence: CASSTNRQGRLHEQFF.

This chain connects TRBV18 to TRBJ2-1; the D gene is possibly TRBD2 (6 bases). Trimming removed 6 bases from V and 7 bases from J, with 16 bases in between. CDR1 and CDR2 (germline): KGHSH, LQKENI. This CDR3 spans 14 amino acids. The CDR3 spells CASSRELERNEQFF. As DNA, the CDR3 is TGTGCCAGCTCCCGGGAGCTCGAGCGTAATGAGCAGTTCTTC.

This clone was counted once. The J gene is TRBJ1-1, the V gene TRBV30, with a possible D match to TRBD1 (6 bases). Germline V CDR1 and CDR2: GTSNPN, SVGIG (reference sequence). V shed 2 bases and J shed 2 bases, with 9 bases lying between them. This CDR3 has 13 residues. Here the CDR3 DNA reads TGTGCCTGGAGTCGGACAGCAAACACTGAAGCTTTCTTT. Residues: CAWSRTANTEAFF.

The chain carries TRBV4-1 and TRBJ2-1, with TRBD2 identical over 10 bases. Trimming took 3 bases from V and 4 from J; bases not matched to a gene: 3. The CDR3 runs to 15 residues. Germline CDR1 reads MGHRA; CDR2 reads YSYEKL. CDR3 DNA sequence: TGCGCCAGCAGCCAGAAGCGGGAGGGATACAATGAGCAGTTCTTC. The encoded protein is CASSQKREGYNEQFF.

This clone was picked up a small number of times. This chain connects TRBV7-9 to TRBJ2-7; 10 bases map to TRBD2. The V segment lost 6 bases and the J segment 1 base; nucleotides outside the gene matches: 9. The CDR3 runs 16 residues. Looked up from germline, CDR1 is SEHNR and CDR2 is FQNEAQ (reference sequence). The CDR3 loop is CASRKTTSGRSYEQYF. CDR3 in DNA: TGTGCCAGCAGGAAAACGACTAGCGGGCGTTCCTACGAGCAGTACTTC.

This chain uses TRBV5-1 with TRBJ1-1; tentatively, D is TRBD1 (5 bases). V was trimmed by 6 bases and J by 0 bases, leaving 12 bases between them. CDR1 is SGHRS and CDR2 is YFSETQ in the germline V gene. The CDR3 contains 14 residues. The CDR3 nucleotides are TGCGCCAGCAAGGCAGGGCCACTGAACACTGAAGCTTTCTTT. This codes for CASKAGPLNTEAFF.

The rearrangement links TRBV25-1 to TRBJ1-6; 7 bases align to TRBD1. The CDR3 is 15 residues long. V lost 5 bases to trimming and J lost 9 bases; unmatched junction nucleotides: 10. Germline loops: CDR1 MGHDK, CDR2 SYGVNS. Here the CDR3 DNA reads TGTGCCAGCAGTCACATAGACAGGGACCGTTCACCCCTCCACTTT. Amino acids: CASSHIDRDRSPLHF.

For this clone: A read error may produce the germline difference seen at one junction end. The chain employs TRBV7-2 and TRBJ2-2; perhaps TRBD1 as D (6 bases). Germline CDR1 and CDR2: SGHTA and FQGNSA. The CDR3 covers 14 residues. In DNA, the CDR3 is TGTGCCAGCAGCCCCAAGGTAGGGGGAAGAGGAGCTGTTTTT. Amino acids: CASSPKVGGRGAVF.

The V call is TRBV7-6, the J call TRBJ2-5; tentatively, D is TRBD1 (6 bases). V dropped 5 bases and J dropped 7 bases, with 17 bases sitting between them. Germline V gene lookup returns CDR1 SGHVS and CDR2 FNYEAQ. This CDR3 has 14 residues. CDR3 nucleotides: TGTGCCAGCAGCCCCGAAGAGGGGGTAAGGACCCAGTACTTC. Translation: CASSPEEGVRTQYF.

The chain couples TRBV30 to TRBJ1-1, with TRBD1 identical over 9 bases. There are 11 residues in the CDR3. Germline lookup yields CDR1 GTSNPN and CDR2 SVGIG (reference sequence). With 4 bases clipped from V and 8 bases from J, the junction kept 2 bases outside the gene matches. The CDR3 region is CAWKGTGEAFF. CDR3 nucleotides: TGTGCCTGGAAGGGGACAGGGGAAGCTTTCTTT.